Below, 23 T cell receptor beta chains from the same sample are listed, as sequenced in a study of CD8 T cells in Susac syndrome. RNA, at about 0.45 to 1 ug, was reverse transcribed with random hexamers. TCRdb reprocessed the immunoSEQ multiplex PCR reads via MiXCR and lists one record per CDR3 protein. The sample contains roughly 400,000 distinct CDR3 sequences, around 83% of which appear only once. The specimen sequenced was CD8+ T cells from PBMCs. The receptors derive from a human donor with multiple sclerosis.

The J gene is TRBJ1-6, the V gene TRBV10-3; 8 nucleotides align to TRBD1. The CDR3 spans 15 residues. V trimming: 0 bases; J trimming: 6 bases; junction bases outside the gene matches: 1. CDR1 and CDR2 from the germline V gene are ENHRY and SYGVKD. In DNA, the CDR3 is TGTGCCATCAGTGAGTCGACAGGGGCTAATTCACCCCTCCACTTT. Protein: CAISESTGANSPLHF.

The CDR3 nucleotides read TGTGCCAGCAAAGTAGCGGGGCCCTCTAGCACAGATACGCAGTATTTT. It yields the protein CASKVAGPSSTDTQYF. The chain combines TRBV6-1 with TRBJ2-3; 8 bases line up with TRBD2. CDR1 MNHNS and CDR2 SASEGT come from the germline V gene. The CDR3 length is 16 residues. V lost 7 bases to trimming and J lost 0 bases; unmatched junction nucleotides: 9.

The V gene is TRBV7-9, the J gene TRBJ2-3; D not certain. The CDR3 extends over 13 amino acids. The V gene lost 4 bases and the J gene lost 6 bases, with 11 bases spanning the gap. Germline V gives CDR1 SEHNR, CDR2 FQNEAQ (reference sequence). The CDR3 DNA reads TGTGCCAGCAGCTCCCGCACGGTGGATACGCAGTATTTT. This sequence encodes CASSSRTVDTQYF.

This rearrangement joins TRBV6-2 or TRBV6-3 to TRBJ2-1; 8 nucleotides align to TRBD2. Per the germline V gene, CDR1 is MNHEY and CDR2 is SVGEGT. The junction had 14 bases not matched to a gene; V was cut back by 6 bases and J by 16 bases. The CDR3 runs to 13 residues. The chain's CDR3 is CASSPGGHLSYFF. DNA for the CDR3: TGTGCCAGCAGCCCGGGGGGGCACCTCTCATACTTCTTC.

The rearrangement uses TRBV4-1 and TRBJ2-7, with 10 bases lining up with TRBD2. CDR3 size: 15 residues. Germline CDR1 MGHRA, CDR2 YSYEKL. J lost 3 bases, V lost 2 bases, and 4 bases had no gene match. The CDR3 reads CASSQTSGDFYEQYF. CDR3 sequence (DNA): TGCGCCAGCAGCCAAACTAGCGGGGACTTCTACGAGCAGTACTTC.

The chain combines TRBV4-1 with TRBJ2-4, with D maybe TRBD2 (5 bases). Germline V gene lookup returns CDR1 MGHRA and CDR2 YSYEKL. This CDR3 is 16 amino acids long. Between the trimmed V and J ends, which lost 3 bases and 6 bases, there was a span of 18 bases. In DNA, the CDR3 is TGCGCCAGCAGCCATCTGGGGAGAAGGCGGCCAAACATTCAGTACTTC. The encoded protein is CASSHLGRRRPNIQYF.

This sequence joins TRBV29-1 and TRBJ2-7, with 7 bases identical to TRBD1. Trimming took 2 bases from V and 3 from J; bases not matched to a gene: 4. The CDR3 consists of 13 residues. The germline V gene encodes CDR1 SQVTM and CDR2 ANQGSEA. In DNA form, the CDR3 reads TGCAGCGTTGAAACAGGACAGGACTACGAGCAGTACTTC. It yields the protein CSVETGQDYEQYF.

As DNA, the CDR3 is TGTGCCAGTAGTATTGGCGCCGGGCACTCCTACGAGCAGTACTTC. This codes for CASSIGAGHSYEQYF. This chain connects TRBV19 to TRBJ2-7; no clear D. V was clipped by 3 bases and J by 0 bases, with 12 bases between them. CDR3 length: 15 residues. Germline CDR1 is LNHDA and CDR2 is SQIVND (reference sequence).

The chain couples TRBV4-1 to TRBJ1-2; D gene ambiguous. V dropped 4 bases and J dropped 0 bases, with 18 bases sitting between them. Germline V gene sequence: CDR1 MGHRA, CDR2 YSYEKL. The CDR3 length is 17 residues. CDR3 protein: CASSPTAHRDTNYGYTF. The CDR3 DNA reads TGCGCCAGCAGCCCAACCGCCCACAGAGACACTAACTATGGCTACACCTTC.

The chain uses TRBV20-1 and TRBJ2-1, with D possibly being TRBD2 (5 bases). V was pared by 3 bases and J by 2 bases, with 23 bases between. This CDR3 spans 18 amino acids. The germline V gene encodes CDR1 DFQATT and CDR2 SNEGSKA (reference sequence). Written as DNA, the CDR3 is TGCAGTGCTAGTTTTGGGTCGGACTTCGAAGAGCCCTACAATGAGCAGTTCTTC. Protein product: CSASFGSDFEEPYNEQFF.

This chain connects TRBV5-6 to TRBJ2-1; D not certain. V was shortened by 0 bases and J by 5 bases, with 9 bases between the two germline ends. CDR1 and CDR2 from the germline V gene are SGHDT and YYEEEE. This CDR3 comprises 14 residues. The DNA for the CDR3 is TGTGCCAGCAGCTTGGGAGCTAGAAACAATGAGCAGTTCTTC. Translated, it gives CASSLGARNNEQFF.

This chain connects TRBV4-1 to TRBJ2-3; D is ambiguous. Germline CDR1 MGHRA, CDR2 YSYEKL. The germline V and J ends were trimmed by 2 bases and 2 bases, with 14 bases remaining between them. The CDR3 length is 16 residues. CDR3 sequence: CASSQKVTAATDTQYF. DNA for the CDR3: TGCGCCAGCAGCCAAAAGGTTACGGCTGCCACAGATACGCAGTATTTT.

The chain couples TRBV19 to TRBJ1-6; D perhaps matches TRBD1 (5 bases). The CDR3 loop spans 13 amino acids. Germline CDR1 and CDR2: LNHDA and SQIVND (reference sequence). The V end was cut by 7 bases, the J end by 8 bases, with 12 bases between. CDR3 loop: CASTGRLDSPLHF. DNA for the CDR3: TGTGCCAGTACAGGGAGGTTGGATTCACCCCTCCACTTT.

The CDR3 DNA is TGTGCCAGCAGCGCACCGGACAGTTACGAGCAGTACTTC. This encodes CASSAPDSYEQYF. The rearrangement uses TRBV9 and TRBJ2-7, with TRBD1 as a possible D gene (6 bases). V lost 3 bases to trimming and J lost 4 bases, with 11 bases between them. From germline, CDR1 is SGDLS and CDR2 YYNGEE. This CDR3 is built from 13 residues.

CDR3 DNA: TGCGCCAGCAGCCCGGACGGACTGAGCTCCTACAATGAGCAGTTCTTC. It yields the protein CASSPDGLSSYNEQFF. This rearrangement joins TRBV4-1 to TRBJ2-1, with TRBD2 as a possible D gene (5 bases). The V end lost 4 bases, the J end lost 0 bases, and 13 bases lay between the germline ends. This CDR3 region has 16 residues. Germline CDR1 is MGHRA and CDR2 is YSYEKL.

The chain couples TRBV5-1 to TRBJ1-1, with 9 bases that match TRBD1. Germline V gives CDR1 SGHRS, CDR2 YFSETQ. CDR3 length: 16 residues. V gave up 4 bases and J gave up 3 bases; unmatched junction bases: 10. CDR3 nucleotide sequence: TGCGCCAGCAGCGCCAGAGACAGGGGGAGCGACACTGAAGCTTTCTTT. As protein: CASSARDRGSDTEAFF.

This clonotype was found a few times. The chain recombines TRBV6-1 with TRBJ2-1; weak D call: TRBD1 (5 bases). CDR1 and CDR2 (germline): MNHNS, SASEGT. The CDR3 has 14 residues. Trimming stripped 6 bases from V and 6 bases from J, with 15 bases between. The CDR3 DNA follows: TGTGCCAGCAGAACTGGACACTCCGGCAATGAGCAGTTCTTC. This gives the protein CASRTGHSGNEQFF.

V usage is TRBV19 and J usage is TRBJ2-1, with TRBD2 matching 11 bases. CDR1 and CDR2 (germline): LNHDA, SQIVND (reference sequence). With V trimmed by 5 bases and J by 9 bases, 9 bases remained unmatched. This CDR3 comprises 15 residues. The CDR3 is CASSFWTSGLGEQFF. As DNA, the CDR3 is TGTGCCAGTAGTTTCTGGACTAGCGGGTTAGGTGAGCAGTTCTTC.

With respect to this clonotype: This CDR3 is missing its conserved last phenylalanine or tryptophan, likely due to a read error. This chain uses TRBV6-5 with TRBJ1-2; 7 bases map to TRBD1. This CDR3 region has 14 residues. CDR1 is MNHEY, CDR2 SVGAGI, per germline. V lost 2 bases, J lost 2 bases, and 2 bases stayed unmatched. This CDR3 is CASSYGDSNYGYTS. CDR3 in DNA: TGTGCCAGCAGTTACGGGGACAGCAACTATGGCTACACCTCC.

The V gene is TRBV6-5, the J gene TRBJ2-3; 8 nucleotides match TRBD1. V lost 5 bases to trimming and J lost 0 bases; unmatched junction nucleotides: 4. CDR3 length: 15 residues. Germline CDR1 and CDR2: MNHEY and SVGAGI. The CDR3 region is CASSTGGPSTDTQYF. The CDR3 DNA reads TGTGCCAGCAGTACAGGGGGGCCTAGCACAGATACGCAGTATTTT.

The rearrangement uses TRBV20-1 and TRBJ2-1; maybe TRBD2 (5 bases). Looked up from germline, CDR1 is DFQATT and CDR2 is SNEGSKA (reference sequence). V lost 5 bases, J lost 9 bases, and 11 bases lay in between. The CDR3 is 11 amino acids. The CDR3 is CSALVGGEQFF. The CDR3 DNA reads as TGCAGTGCTTTAGTCGGAGGTGAGCAGTTCTTC.

The chain employs TRBV7-9 and TRBJ1-2; no clear D. V lost 5 bases to trimming and J lost 8 bases, with 12 bases between them. The V gene's germline CDR1 is SEHNR and CDR2 FQNEAQ (reference sequence). The CDR3 consists of 12 residues. The CDR3, as DNA: TGTGCCAGCAGCCCCCCGGGTAGGGGCTACACCTTC. This sequence encodes CASSPPGRGYTF.

The rearrangement joins TRBV6-1 to TRBJ1-1; maybe TRBD1 (6 bases). Trimming cost V 4 bases and J 1 base, with 16 bases left between them. The CDR3 covers 16 residues. CDR1 and CDR2 (germline): MNHNS, SASEGT. The CDR3 DNA is TGTGCCAGCAGTGGGGGGGGGCGACAAACGAACACTGAAGCTTTCTTT. Amino acid sequence: CASSGGGRQTNTEAFF.